These 9 T cell receptor beta chains came from one sample sequenced in a study of blood T cell repertoires in COVID-19. Profiled with immunoSEQ multiplex PCR; TCRdb holds only in-frame clones, not every one. This table has around 250,000 clones, 82% appearing once. Source material: peripheral blood. The source of these receptors is a woman under 30 with acute or convalescent COVID-19.

In this sample, this clone turned up once. The V and J genes are TRBV11-2 and TRBJ1-2; D perhaps matches TRBD1 (6 bases). V was clipped by 6 bases and J by 3 bases, with 20 bases between them. Germline V gives CDR1 SGHAT, CDR2 FQNNGV. This CDR3 contains 16 residues. Here the CDR3 reads CASSTPAGGIYYGYTF. CDR3 nucleotide sequence: TGTGCCAGCAGTACCCCGGCGGGGGGCATATACTATGGCTACACCTTC.

This clone was observed a single time. The rearrangement uses TRBV9 and TRBJ1-3; maybe TRBD1 (5 bases). The CDR3 has 16 residues. Between the trimmed V and J ends, which lost 3 bases and 1 base, there was a span of 14 bases. Germline V gene sequence: CDR1 SGDLS, CDR2 YYNGEE. CDR3 in DNA: TGTGCCAGCAGCGGGGGAATAAGGGGTTCTGGAAACACCATATATTTT. Its protein product is CASSGGIRGSGNTIYF.

This sequence joins TRBV3-1 (or the pseudogene TRBV3-2) and TRBJ1-2; D might be TRBD1 (5 bases). This CDR3 region has 14 residues. Germline CDR1 and CDR2: LGHDT and YNNKEL (reference sequence). Trimming shortened V by 0 bases and J by 8 bases, and 13 bases separated the two germline ends. CDR3 coding DNA: TGTGCCAGCAGCCAAGAGCCGGACATCCGCGGCTACACCTTC. This translates into CASSQEPDIRGYTF.

This clone was detected once. This sequence joins TRBV27 and TRBJ2-5, with 7 bases fitting TRBD2. The CDR3 has 15 residues. Germline assignment: CDR1 MNHEY and CDR2 SMNVEV (reference sequence). J gave up 5 bases and V 4 bases, and 10 bases lay outside the gene matches. CDR3 DNA: TGTGCCAGCAGTTCCTTCGGGGGGAGACGGGAGACCCAGTACTTC. This sequence encodes CASSSFGGRRETQYF.

This clone was seen a few times. The genes are TRBV25-1 and TRBJ1-5; D is undetermined. Germline values: CDR1 MGHDK, CDR2 SYGVNS. The CDR3 covers 13 residues. V was clipped by 4 bases and J by 3 bases, with 7 bases between them. Here the CDR3 reads CASSVGDNQPQHF. CDR3 bases: TGTGCCAGCAGTGTCGGGGACAATCAGCCCCAGCATTTT.

The chain is built from TRBV25-1 and TRBJ2-4, with TRBD1 matching over 9 bases. Germline loops: CDR1 MGHDK, CDR2 SYGVNS. V lost 5 bases and J lost 4; bases outside the gene matches: 6. This CDR3 has 15 residues. CDR3: CASSMGGTGKNIQYF. The CDR3, as DNA: TGTGCCAGCAGTATGGGGGGGACAGGGAAAAACATTCAGTACTTC. Supplemented by reference TRBV25-1 and TRBJ2-4, the full variable domain reads EADIYQTPRYLVIGTGKKITLECSQTMGHDKMYWYQQDPGMELHLIHYSYGVNSTEKGDLSSESTVSRIRTEHFPLTLESARPSHTSQYLCASSMGGTGKNIQYFGAGTRLSVL.

The CDR3 DNA sequence: TGTGCCAGCTCACCGACGACAGATAATTCACCCCTCCACTTT. It is translated as CASSPTTDNSPLHF. The rearrangement links TRBV18 to TRBJ1-6, with D possibly matching TRBD1 (5 bases). Germline lookup yields CDR1 KGHSH and CDR2 LQKENI. The CDR3 has 14 amino acids. V lost 3 bases, J lost 5 bases, and 8 bases lay in between. The full variable domain, its missing parts supplied by reference TRBV18 and TRBJ1-6, is NAGVMQNPRHLVRRRGQEARLRCSPMKGHSHVYWYRQLPEEGLKFMVYLQKENIIDESGMPKERFSAEFPKEGPSILRIQQVVRGDSAAYFCASSPTTDNSPLHFGNGTRLTVT.

V usage is TRBV7-2 and J usage is TRBJ2-7; TRBD2 is a possible D gene (6 bases). This CDR3 has 13 residues. Per germline, CDR1 SGHTA and CDR2 FQGNSA. Trimming removed 4 bases from V and 6 bases from J, with 13 bases in between. CDR3 DNA: TGTGCCAGCAGCTCGGGGGAAGTCCGCGAGCAGTACTTC. Its translation is CASSSGEVREQYF. The full variable domain, with the rest looked up from reference TRBV7-2 and TRBJ2-7, is GAGVSQSPSNKVTEKGKDVELRCDPISGHTALYWYRQSLGQGLEFLIYFQGNSAPDKSGLPSDRFSAERTGGSVSTLTIQRTQQEDSAVYLCASSSGEVREQYFGPGTRLTVT.

The V call is TRBV27, the J call TRBJ1-2; 8 positions agree with TRBD1. Trimming took 6 bases from V and 1 from J; bases not matched to a gene: 7. The CDR3 has 15 residues. Looked up from germline, CDR1 is MNHEY and CDR2 is SMNVEV (reference sequence). The DNA for the CDR3 is TGTGCCAGCAGCTCCGGGACAGGATATAACTATGGCTACACCTTC. Its protein is CASSSGTGYNYGYTF.